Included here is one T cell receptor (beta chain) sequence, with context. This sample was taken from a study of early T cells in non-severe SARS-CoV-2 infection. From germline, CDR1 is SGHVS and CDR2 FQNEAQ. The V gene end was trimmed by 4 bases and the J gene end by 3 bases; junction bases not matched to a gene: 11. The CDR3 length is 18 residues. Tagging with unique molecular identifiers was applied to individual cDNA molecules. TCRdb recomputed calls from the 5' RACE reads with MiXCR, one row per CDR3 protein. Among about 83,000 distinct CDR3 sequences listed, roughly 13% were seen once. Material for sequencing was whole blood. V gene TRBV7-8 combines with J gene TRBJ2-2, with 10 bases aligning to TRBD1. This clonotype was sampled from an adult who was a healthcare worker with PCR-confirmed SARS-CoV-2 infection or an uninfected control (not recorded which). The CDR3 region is CASSSRIPGTGDTGELFF. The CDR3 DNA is TGTGCCAGCAGCTCGAGAATCCCCGGGACAGGGGACACCGGGGAGCTGTTTTTT.